Below are 26 T cell receptor beta chains sequenced from a single sample in a study of T-cell memory formation after mild COVID-19. From the 5' RACE reads, TCRdb called clonotypes with MiXCR, one entry per CDR3 protein. The data contain 310,000 or so distinct CDR3 sequences, approximately 15% of them singletons. Sequenced sample: PBMCs or a T cell subset sorted from them (not recorded which). The receptors originated from a man younger than 35 who had mild COVID-19 (a few samples of this study predate the infection). Cell type and time point are not known.

This chain joins TRBV4-1 and TRBJ1-1; D may be TRBD1 (6 bases). There are 15 residues in the CDR3. V lost 0 bases, J lost 1 base, and 9 bases lay in between. In germline, CDR1 is MGHRA, CDR2 YSYEKL. The CDR3 DNA follows: TGCGCCAGCAGCCAAGAGACAGGCGGGAACACTGAAGCTTTCTTT. It specifies CASSQETGGNTEAFF.

This CDR3 is CASSFDRPGTDTQYF. The CDR3 nucleotides read TGCGCCAGCAGCTTTGACAGACCTGGCACAGATACGCAGTATTTT. The V call is TRBV5-1, the J call TRBJ2-3; TRBD1 is a possible D gene (5 bases). Trimming stripped 2 bases from V and 1 base from J, with 11 bases between. The CDR3 consists of 15 residues. Germline V gene sequence: CDR1 SGHRS, CDR2 YFSETQ.

This clonotype appeared a few times. This sequence joins TRBV7-2 and TRBJ2-2; TRBD1 agrees at 7 bases. This CDR3 is built from 16 residues. Germline lookup yields CDR1 SGHTA and CDR2 FQGNSA. J was trimmed by 6 bases and V by 5 bases; bases with no gene match: 12. The CDR3 here is CASSPSGTALSGELFF. The CDR3 nucleotides read TGTGCCAGCAGCCCTTCGGGGACAGCACTTTCCGGGGAGCTGTTTTTT.

This sequence joins TRBV4-1 and TRBJ2-6; TRBD1 aligns across 12 bases. The CDR3 sequence is 18 residues long. After removal of 4 bases from V and 4 bases from J, the junction contained 8 bases not matched to a gene. Germline V CDR1 and CDR2: MGHRA, YSYEKL. The DNA for the CDR3 is TGCGCCAGCAGCCCGTCGGGACAGGGGGCGCCAGGGGCCAACGTCCTGACTTTC. Its protein is CASSPSGQGAPGANVLTF.

Only a few counts were recorded for this clonotype. This chain's CDR3 is CSVEDGTESYEQYF. As DNA, the CDR3 is TGCAGCGTTGAAGATGGAACAGAGTCCTACGAGCAGTACTTC. This chain uses TRBV29-1 with TRBJ2-7, with unresolved D. Germline CDR1 reads SQVTM; CDR2 reads ANQGSEA. V lost 0 bases and J lost 1, with 10 bases in between. The CDR3 length is 14 residues.

The chain recombines TRBV5-1 with TRBJ2-3; 10 nucleotides line up with TRBD2. With V trimmed by 4 bases and J by 3 bases, 17 bases remained unmatched. The CDR3 sequence is 19 residues long. The germline V gene has CDR1 SGHRS and CDR2 YFSETQ. The CDR3 here is CASSPVLSQRGGRTDTQYF. The DNA for the CDR3 is TGCGCCAGCAGCCCGGTGTTGTCTCAGCGGGGGGGCCGAACAGATACGCAGTATTTT. Filled out from reference TRBV5-1 and TRBJ2-3, the complete variable domain reads KAGVTQTPRYLIKTRGQQVTLSCSPISGHRSVSWYQQTPGQGLQFLFEYFSETQRNKGNFPGRFSGRQFSNSRSEMNVSTLELGDSALYLCASSPVLSQRGGRTDTQYFGPGTRLTVL.

The chain uses TRBV9 and TRBJ2-2; the D gene is possibly TRBD1 (5 bases). The CDR3 sequence is 15 residues long. Trimming shortened V by 3 bases and J by 3 bases, and 12 bases separated the two germline ends. CDR1 is SGDLS and CDR2 is YYNGEE in the germline V gene. The CDR3 DNA reads TGTGCCAGCAGCGCACCAGGGTATCACACCGGGGAGCTGTTTTTT. The encoded protein is CASSAPGYHTGELFF.

The chain carries TRBV20-1 and TRBJ1-1; 7 nucleotides align to TRBD1. The CDR3 extends over 15 amino acids. Germline V CDR1 and CDR2: DFQATT, SNEGSKA (reference sequence). V dropped 6 bases and J dropped 4; count of bases not matched to a gene: 14. Here the CDR3 reads CSARRRQGGGTEAFF. CDR3 bases: TGCAGTGCCAGAAGGCGACAGGGCGGGGGCACTGAAGCTTTCTTT.

This clonotype has only a few counts. The chain couples TRBV4-2 to TRBJ2-3; D not certain. Trimming pared 2 bases from V and 1 base from J, leaving 7 bases between. The CDR3 totals 14 residues. The germline V gene encodes CDR1 LGHNA and CDR2 YNFKEQ. DNA for the CDR3: TGTGCCAGCAGCCAATCCCCGGGCACAGATACGCAGTATTTT. Amino acid sequence: CASSQSPGTDTQYF.

This clonotype was counted a few times. V and J are TRBV28 and TRBJ1-1; TRBD1 is a possible D gene (5 bases). V lost 8 bases and J 0 bases, leaving 13 bases between the germline ends. Germline CDR1 and CDR2: MDHEN and SYDVKM. The CDR3 contains 14 residues. The CDR3 DNA reads as TGTGCCAGCGGACGTGGGGGGTTGAACACTGAAGCTTTCTTT. It codes for CASGRGGLNTEAFF.

This clonotype appeared a few times. The CDR3 protein is CASSERGAEDTQYF. CDR3 DNA sequence: TGTGCCAGCAGTGAAAGGGGAGCGGAAGATACGCAGTATTTT. J is TRBJ2-3 and V is TRBV6-1, with D perhaps being TRBD1 or TRBD2 (5 bases each). This CDR3 is built from 14 residues. The V end was cut by 2 bases, the J end by 5 bases, with 11 bases between. Germline V lookup: CDR1 MNHNS, CDR2 SASEGT.

V gene TRBV3-1 combines with J gene TRBJ2-3, with TRBD1 matching over 9 bases. Germline CDR1 reads LGHDT; CDR2 reads YNNKEL (reference sequence). Trimming at V came to 2 bases and at J to 3 bases, leaving 6 bases not matched to a gene. This CDR3 region has 16 residues. CDR3: CASSQCRTGATDTQYF. The CDR3, as DNA: TGTGCCAGCAGCCAATGTCGGACAGGGGCGACAGATACGCAGTATTTT.

The chain combines TRBV7-8 with TRBJ1-1, with D maybe TRBD1 (6 bases). In germline, CDR1 is SGHVS, CDR2 FQNEAQ. Trimming left V 5 bases short and J 2 bases short, with 15 bases between. The CDR3 totals 15 residues. This chain's CDR3 is CASSPPGTLNTEAFF. DNA of the CDR3: TGTGCCAGCAGCCCACCCGGGACACTTAACACTGAAGCTTTCTTT.

The chain links TRBV4-3 to TRBJ1-2; D perhaps matches TRBD1 (6 bases). CDR3 length: 16 amino acids. With 2 bases removed from V and 6 bases from J, the gap between germline ends came to 19 bases. Germline-derived CDR1 and CDR2 are LGHNA and YSLEER. The CDR3 coding sequence is TGCGCCAGCAGCCAATCCTTCGGGGGGCGTTCGGATGGCTACACCTTC. Its translation is CASSQSFGGRSDGYTF.

In this sample, this clonotype turned up many times. The chain combines TRBV4-3 with TRBJ1-5, with D uncertain. The CDR3 spans 14 residues. V gave up 1 base and J gave up 0 bases, with 4 bases separating them. Germline V gives CDR1 LGHNA, CDR2 YSLEER. CDR3 coding DNA: TGCGCCAGCAGCCAAGGGTTTAGCAATCAGCCCCAGCATTTT. As protein: CASSQGFSNQPQHF.

The V and J genes are TRBV11-3 and TRBJ2-2; D might be TRBD2 (6 bases). V was shortened by 1 base and J by 4 bases, with 22 bases between the two germline ends. From germline, CDR1 is SGHNT and CDR2 YENEEA. The CDR3 runs to 19 residues. The CDR3 nucleotides read TGTGCCAGCAGCTTAGGGGGGGTCGGGCTGACCCCCTTCACCGGGGAGCTGTTTTTT. Amino acids: CASSLGGVGLTPFTGELFF.

This clonotype was picked up many times. The chain couples TRBV7-9 to TRBJ1-6; D is unclear. The CDR3 totals 12 residues. Trimming pared 6 bases from V and 3 bases from J, leaving 3 bases between. Germline CDR1 reads SEHNR; CDR2 reads FQNEAQ (reference sequence). The CDR3 region is CASSFYNSPLHF. Here the CDR3 DNA reads TGTGCCAGCAGTTTCTATAATTCACCCCTCCACTTT.

This clonotype showed up just a few times. This chain joins TRBV29-1 and TRBJ2-1; TRBD1 might be the D (6 bases). Germline V gene data show CDR1 as SQVTM and CDR2 as ANQGSEA. V was trimmed by 5 bases and J by 8 bases, leaving 19 bases between them. This CDR3 has 14 residues. The DNA for the CDR3 is TGCAGCGTTTCCGACAGGATGATTATCGATGAGCAGTTCTTC. Its protein product is CSVSDRMIIDEQFF.

This clonotype was picked up many times. The rearrangement uses TRBV5-1 and TRBJ2-1; tentative D call: TRBD2 (6 bases). V lost 3 bases and J lost 8, with 12 bases in between. CDR1 is SGHRS and CDR2 is YFSETQ in the germline V gene. This CDR3 is built from 13 residues. The CDR3 coding sequence is TGCGCCAGCAGCTCCGGGACTCCCCATGAGCAGTTCTTC. It yields the protein CASSSGTPHEQFF. The full variable domain, rest sourced from reference TRBV5-1 and TRBJ2-1, is KAGVTQTPRYLIKTRGQQVTLSCSPISGHRSVSWYQQTPGQGLQFLFEYFSETQRNKGNFPGRFSGRQFSNSRSEMNVSTLELGDSALYLCASSSGTPHEQFFGPGTRLTVL.

The chain is built from TRBV12-3 or TRBV12-4 and TRBJ2-3; D not certain. V lost 0 bases and J lost 6, with 10 bases in between. This CDR3 region has 14 residues. CDR3 nucleotide sequence: TGTGCCAGCAGTTTAGCGGGTCCCGCCGATACGCAGTATTTT. Its protein is CASSLAGPADTQYF.

In its sample, this clonotype was seen a few times. The chain uses TRBV18 and TRBJ1-1; 10 bases align to TRBD1. This CDR3 has 15 residues. From germline, CDR1 is KGHSH and CDR2 LQKENI. V shed 6 bases and J 0 bases; nucleotides not matched to a gene: 4. The CDR3 here is CASSRGQGLNTEAFF. CDR3 bases: TGTGCCAGCTCCAGGGGACAGGGGCTGAACACTGAAGCTTTCTTT.

This clonotype was seen only a few times. The rearrangement joins TRBV10-3 to TRBJ2-3; D remains unclear. Germline loops: CDR1 ENHRY, CDR2 SYGVKD. CDR3 length: 14 amino acids. V was trimmed by 4 bases and J by 5 bases, leaving 13 bases between them. The CDR3 here is CAISVSLSLDTQYF. The CDR3, as DNA: TGTGCCATCAGTGTCTCCCTGTCCTTAGATACGCAGTATTTT.

CDR3 loop: CAWSVQGNTEAFF. Here the CDR3 DNA reads TGTGCCTGGAGTGTACAGGGGAACACTGAAGCTTTCTTT. V gene TRBV30 combines with J gene TRBJ1-1; TRBD1 might be the D (6 bases). The germline gives CDR1 GTSNPN, CDR2 SVGIG (reference sequence). The CDR3 consists of 13 residues. The V and J ends lost 0 bases and 1 base respectively, with 6 bases between them.

This rearrangement joins TRBV6-6 to TRBJ1-1, with D uncertain. This CDR3 is 15 amino acids long. V lost 0 bases and J lost 1, with 9 bases in between. The germline V gene has CDR1 MNHNY and CDR2 SVGAGI (reference sequence). The DNA for the CDR3 is TGTGCCAGCAGTTACTCGAGGTACGCGAACACTGAAGCTTTCTTT. This encodes CASSYSRYANTEAFF.

This clonotype occurred a few times. The chain links TRBV7-2 to TRBJ2-5, with D tentatively TRBD2 (5 bases). From germline, CDR1 is SGHTA and CDR2 FQGNSA. Trimming cost V 2 bases and J 5 bases, with 12 bases left between them. The CDR3 consists of 14 residues. The CDR3 coding sequence is TGTGCCAGCAGCTTAATGGCTAGCCTGGAGACCCAGTACTTC. Its translation is CASSLMASLETQYF.

The V call is TRBV12-3 or TRBV12-4, the J call TRBJ2-7; 7 nucleotides agree with TRBD1. The CDR3 loop spans 13 amino acids. J was trimmed by 4 bases and V by 5 bases; bases with no gene match: 5. The CDR3 DNA reads as TGTGCCAGCAGTCAGGGACAGCCTTACGAGCAGTACGTC. This encodes CASSQGQPYEQYV.